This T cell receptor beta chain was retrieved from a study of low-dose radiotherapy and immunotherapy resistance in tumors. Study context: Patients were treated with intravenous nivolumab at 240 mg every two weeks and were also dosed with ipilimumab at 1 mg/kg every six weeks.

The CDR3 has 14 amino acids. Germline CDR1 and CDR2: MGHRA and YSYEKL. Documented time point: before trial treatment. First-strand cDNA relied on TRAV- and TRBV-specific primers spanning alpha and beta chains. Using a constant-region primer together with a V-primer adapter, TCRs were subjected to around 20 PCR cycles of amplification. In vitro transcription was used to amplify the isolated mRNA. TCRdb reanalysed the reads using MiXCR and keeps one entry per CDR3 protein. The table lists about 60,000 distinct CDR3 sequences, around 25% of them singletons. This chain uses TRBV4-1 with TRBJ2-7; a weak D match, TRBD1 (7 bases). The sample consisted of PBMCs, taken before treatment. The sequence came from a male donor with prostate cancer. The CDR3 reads CASGQGGQSYEQYF. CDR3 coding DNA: TGCGCTAGCGGCCAAGGGGGACAGTCCTACGAGCAGTACTTC.